The 25 T cell receptor beta chains in this list originate from one sample, sequenced in a study of spatial heterogeneity in lung cancer. Using its own MiXCR run on the 5' RACE reads, TCRdb lists one record per CDR3 protein. The sample has tens of thousands of distinct CDR3 sequences, about 5.8% seen once. Sample time point: sample taken at primary tumor resection. The sequencing here drew on PBMCs, taken at surgery. The receptors were gathered from a male donor with early-stage non-small cell lung cancer.

This clonotype was recorded at least ten times. The chain combines TRBV19 with TRBJ2-7; 14 positions agree with TRBD2. The V and J ends lost 5 bases and 0 bases, in that order; junction bases with no gene match: 3. CDR1 is LNHDA, CDR2 SQIVND, per germline (reference sequence). The CDR3 consists of 16 residues. CDR3 DNA sequence: TGTGCCAGTAGTCCCGGACTAGCGGGAGGCTCCTACGAGCAGTACTTC. Its translation is CASSPGLAGGSYEQYF.

For this clonotype: Germline and junction disagree at one end, which may indicate a read error. This chain links TRBV5-1 with TRBJ2-7, with 7 bases fitting TRBD2. Germline CDR1 reads SGHRS; CDR2 reads YFSETQ. The CDR3 has 14 amino acids. The CDR3 protein is CASRLGSGPYEQYF. The CDR3 DNA reads TGCGCCAGCAGATTGGGTAGCGGGCCCTACGAGCAGTACTTC.

This clonotype came up many times. This chain links TRBV7-2 with TRBJ2-7; D uncertain. Germline V lookup: CDR1 SGHTA, CDR2 FQGNSA. The CDR3 is 11 amino acids. Trimming stripped 4 bases from V and 3 bases from J, with 4 bases between. The CDR3, as DNA: TGTGCCAGCAGCTCGGTCTACGAGCAGTACTTC. Encoded protein: CASSSVYEQYF.

This clonotype has at least ten counts. The chain links TRBV15 to TRBJ2-5; 7 nucleotides match TRBD2. The germline gives CDR1 LNHNV, CDR2 YYDKDF (reference sequence). CDR3 length equals 18 residues. Trimming removed 0 bases from V and 5 bases from J; junction bases left unmatched: 15. DNA of the CDR3: TGTGCCACCAGCAGAGATGCTCCCCGCGGACTAGTCTATGAGACCCAGTACTTC. Amino acid sequence: CATSRDAPRGLVYETQYF.

This clonotype occurred many times. This sequence joins TRBV5-4 and TRBJ1-1; possible D gene TRBD1, 5 bases. Trimming left V 3 bases short and J 5 bases short, with 11 bases between. The CDR3 totals 13 residues. Germline V lookup: CDR1 SGHNT, CDR2 YYREEE (reference sequence). The CDR3 protein is CASSYQGGTEAFF. The CDR3 DNA reads as TGTGCCAGCAGCTACCAGGGAGGTACTGAAGCTTTCTTT.

Ten or more counts support this clonotype. CDR3 region: CASSEWRAGEQYF. CDR3 nucleotides: TGTGCCAGCAGTGAATGGAGGGCTGGGGAGCAGTACTTC. The V call is TRBV2, the J call TRBJ2-7, with D tentatively TRBD2 (6 bases). Germline CDR1 reads SNHLY; CDR2 reads FYNNEI. This CDR3 spans 13 amino acids. Trimming pared 2 bases from V and 7 bases from J, leaving 12 bases between. The variable domain in full, with the rest retrieved from reference TRBV2 and TRBJ2-7, is EPEVTQTPSHQVTQMGQEVILRCVPISNHLYFYWYRQILGQKVEFLVSFYNNEISEKSEIFDDQFSVERPDGSNFTLKIRSTKLEDSAMYFCASSEWRAGEQYFGPGTRLTVT.

At least ten counts were recorded for this clonotype. The J gene is TRBJ2-3, the V gene TRBV29-1; 7 nucleotides agree with TRBD1. The CDR3 has 11 amino acids. Germline lookup yields CDR1 SQVTM and CDR2 ANQGSEA. With 6 bases clipped from V and 5 bases from J, the junction kept 2 bases outside the gene matches. CDR3 region: CSVQGIDTQYF. DNA for the CDR3: TGCAGCGTACAGGGGATAGATACGCAGTATTTT.

There are many counts of this clonotype. The rearrangement links TRBV3-1 to TRBJ2-2; 8 nucleotides line up with TRBD2. The CDR3 sequence is 16 residues long. V lost 1 base and J lost 6; bases outside the gene matches: 7. Germline lookup yields CDR1 LGHDT and CDR2 YNNKEL (reference sequence). CDR3 nucleotides: TGTGCCAGCAGCCAAGCCAGCGGGAGTTACCCCGGGGAGCTGTTTTTT. Protein: CASSQASGSYPGELFF.

This clonotype was seen at least ten times. This chain uses TRBV15 with TRBJ1-1, with D possibly being TRBD1 (6 bases). The ends were cut back, 0 bases at V and 6 bases at J, with 17 bases in the middle. CDR3 length: 16 residues. The germline V gene encodes CDR1 LNHNV and CDR2 YYDKDF (reference sequence). CDR3 amino acids: CATSREPRGGDAEAFF. In DNA form, the CDR3 reads TGTGCCACCAGCAGAGAACCCAGGGGAGGGGACGCTGAAGCTTTCTTT. The whole variable domain, filled in from reference TRBV15 and TRBJ1-1, reads DAMVIQNPRYQVTQFGKPVTLSCSQTLNHNVMYWYQQKSSQAPKLLFHYYDKDFNNEADTPDNFQSRRPNTSFCFLDIRSPGLGDTAMYLCATSREPRGGDAEAFFGQGTRLTVV.

This clonotype has ten or more counts. The V call is TRBV7-2, the J call TRBJ2-5; TRBD1 matches at 7 bases. The CDR3 runs 14 residues. The V gene end was trimmed by 5 bases and the J gene end by 1 base; junction bases not matched to a gene: 4. The germline gives CDR1 SGHTA, CDR2 FQGNSA. The CDR3 is CASSLDRAQETQYF. DNA of the CDR3: TGTGCCAGCAGCCTTGACAGGGCCCAAGAGACCCAGTACTTC.

The chain has TRBV2 and TRBJ2-7; 10 bases map to TRBD2. The trim removed 3 bases at V and 2 bases at J, leaving 13 bases unmatched. From germline, CDR1 is SNHLY and CDR2 FYNNEI. This CDR3 is built from 18 residues. CDR3 amino acids: CASSEGLAGVSGTYEQYF. CDR3 sequence (DNA): TGTGCCAGCAGTGAGGGGCTAGCGGGAGTCTCGGGGACCTACGAGCAGTACTTC.

This clonotype was detected ten times or more. The chain is built from TRBV15 and TRBJ2-1; 8 bases line up with TRBD2. J was trimmed by 6 bases and V by 5 bases; bases with no gene match: 9. Per the germline V gene, CDR1 is LNHNV and CDR2 is YYDKDF (reference sequence). The CDR3 spans 15 residues. This CDR3 reads CATSQWREVVNEQFF. CDR3 DNA sequence: TGTGCCACCAGCCAATGGCGGGAGGTAGTCAATGAGCAGTTCTTC.

This clonotype was seen many times. The chain employs TRBV27 and TRBJ1-3; D unresolved. Per the germline V gene, CDR1 is MNHEY and CDR2 is SMNVEV (reference sequence). CDR3 length: 15 residues. Trimming shortened V by 3 bases and J by 3 bases, and 12 bases separated the two germline ends. This chain's CDR3 is CASSFGREIGNTIYF. The CDR3, as DNA: TGTGCCAGCAGTTTCGGGAGGGAAATTGGAAACACCATATATTTT.

The genes are TRBV21-1 and TRBJ1-4; no check of the table's D call, TRBD1, against the DNA was made. TRBV21-1 is described as a pseudogene. There are 13 residues in the CDR3. The CDR3 region has the DNA TGTGCCAGCAAGACAGGGCCTAATGAAAAACTGTTTTTT. Its protein product is CASKTGPNEKLFF.

This clonotype was counted at least ten times. The chain carries TRBV27 and TRBJ2-7; D gene unclear. V lost 8 bases and J 0 bases, leaving 14 bases between the germline ends. This CDR3 has 14 amino acids. Germline assignment: CDR1 MNHEY and CDR2 SMNVEV (reference sequence). The CDR3: CASQRVADSYEQYF. The CDR3 coding sequence is TGTGCCAGCCAAAGGGTAGCCGACTCCTACGAGCAGTACTTC.

This clonotype was counted many times. The chain links TRBV21-1 to TRBJ2-2. TRBV21-1 is a recognized pseudogene. The CDR3 runs 14 residues. The CDR3 here is CASTRHIDTGELFF. CDR3 nucleotide sequence: TGTGCCAGCACACGCCACATCGACACCGGGGAGCTGTTTTTT.

This clonotype was picked up many times. The chain uses TRBV27 and TRBJ2-1; D remains ambiguous. V dropped 4 bases and J dropped 3 bases, with 7 bases sitting between them. The CDR3 spans 13 residues. The germline V gene encodes CDR1 MNHEY and CDR2 SMNVEV (reference sequence). The CDR3 loop is CASSYGFYNEQFF. Written as DNA, the CDR3 is TGTGCCAGCAGTTACGGGTTCTACAATGAGCAGTTCTTC.

This clonotype was detected ten times or more. V gene TRBV19 combines with J gene TRBJ2-1; 11 nucleotides align to TRBD2. J gave up 9 bases and V 6 bases, and 13 bases lay outside the gene matches. The CDR3 loop spans 16 amino acids. Germline-derived CDR1 and CDR2 are LNHDA and SQIVND (reference sequence). The CDR3 DNA reads TGTGCCAGTAGCCTGGGACTAGCGGAGATGTTGGGTGAGCAGTTCTTC. Amino acids: CASSLGLAEMLGEQFF.

This clonotype was seen a few times. Compared with germline, one end of the junction differs, possibly owing to a read error. This rearrangement joins TRBV6-5 to TRBJ2-3, with unresolved D. The CDR3 is 13 residues long. Germline V gene lookup returns CDR1 MNHEY and CDR2 SVGAGI. The CDR3 DNA follows: TGTGTCAGCAGCCCTCGCCATAGAGATACGCAGTATTTT. Amino acid sequence: CVSSPRHRDTQYF.

The chain recombines TRBV29-1 with TRBJ2-1; no reliable D call. Germline CDR1 is SQVTM and CDR2 is ANQGSEA. V lost 5 bases and J lost 5, with 4 bases in between. The CDR3 totals 10 residues. The DNA of the CDR3 is TGCAGCGTTAATAACAATGAGCAGTTCTTC. The encoded protein is CSVNNNEQFF.

This clonotype occurred many times. The V gene is TRBV20-1, the J gene TRBJ1-6, with a tentative D call TRBD1 (5 bases). The germline gives CDR1 DFQATT, CDR2 SNEGSKA (reference sequence). The CDR3 spans 12 residues. The germline V and J ends were trimmed by 7 bases and 8 bases, with 12 bases remaining between them. CDR3 region: CSVGRIDSPLHF. In nucleotides, the CDR3 is TGCAGTGTGGGGCGCATTGATTCACCCCTCCACTTT.

Of note for this clonotype: This may be a read error: a much more frequent sequence differs by one nucleotide. This chain connects TRBV7-9 to TRBJ2-7, with a tentative D call TRBD2 (6 bases). In germline, CDR1 is SEHNR, CDR2 FQNEAQ (reference sequence). CDR3 length: 14 amino acids. This CDR3 reads CVSSPGSSPYEQYF. In DNA, the CDR3 is TGTGTCAGCAGCCCCGGGAGCAGCCCCTACGAGCAGTACTTC.

This clonotype occurred many times. The chain joins TRBV7-9 to TRBJ1-1, with D perhaps TRBD1 (5 bases). The CDR3 extends over 15 amino acids. The V end was cut by 2 bases, the J end by 6 bases, with 16 bases between. CDR1 and CDR2 (germline): SEHNR, FQNEAQ (reference sequence). CDR3 region: CASSLQGSWIPEAFF. CDR3 nucleotides: TGTGCCAGCAGCTTACAGGGTAGTTGGATACCTGAAGCTTTCTTT.

This clonotype was seen many times. The chain recombines TRBV10-3 with TRBJ2-3, with 10 bases fitting TRBD1. Trimming took 9 bases from V and 4 from J; bases not matched to a gene: 7. This CDR3 has 14 amino acids. Germline V gene lookup returns CDR1 ENHRY and CDR2 SYGVKD. The CDR3 sequence is CAIRTGGDADTQYF. DNA for the CDR3: TGTGCCATTCGGACAGGGGGAGATGCAGATACGCAGTATTTT.

V and J are TRBV21-1 and TRBJ2-3; TRBD2 reflects the table's D call only, with no check against the DNA. TRBV21-1 constitutes a pseudogene. The CDR3 contains 18 residues. DNA for the CDR3: TGTGCCAGCAGCAAAGTTAGAACTAGCGGGAAGGGGGGAGATACGCAGTATTTT. Its translation is CASSKVRTSGKGGDTQYF.